The following is a TCR beta chain sequence with its context. The target antigen is unknown. Reverse transcribing all isolated RNA meant expressed TCRB transcripts were sequenced. The table came from immunoSEQ multiplex PCR; TCRdb's copy has only in-frame clones and leaves some out. The repertoire holds around 300,000 clones, with 8% as singletons. This entry is derived from a study of beta chain features in type 1 diabetes. Study outcomes and limitations: There were fewer insertions and more deletions at the VDJ junctions of type 1 diabetes patients. The study found moderately but significantly shorter TCRB CDR3s in all four CD4+ subsets of Type 1 diabetes patients.

CDR1 is SQVTM, CDR2 ANQGSEA, per germline. V was trimmed by 7 bases and J by 7 bases, leaving 13 bases between them. This CDR3 comprises 12 residues. This sequence joins TRBV29-1 and TRBJ1-4; D might be TRBD1 (5 bases). This clonotype was obtained from a woman aged 18 to 35 in good health. Sequencing was carried out using central memory CD4+ T cells from blood. CDR3 coding DNA: TGCAGCGCTGACAGTGGTAGTGAAAAACTGTTTTTT. Residues: CSADSGSEKLFF.